This T cell receptor (beta chain) was profiled in a study of molecular identifiers for immune sequencing clone quantification. This clonotype was counted a few times. Between the trimmed V and J ends, which lost 6 bases and 5 bases, there was a span of 13 bases. The CDR3 extends over 13 amino acids. CDR1 SGHTA and CDR2 FQGNSA come from the germline V gene. TCRdb re-analysed the PCR reads in MiXCR, keeping a single row per CDR3 protein. The table lists about half a million distinct CDR3 sequences, around 23% of them singletons. The sequence derives from a human donor in good health. Some libraries in this study had Jurkat cell RNA spiked in. J is TRBJ1-1 and V is TRBV7-2; D is ambiguous. Sequencing was done on a sample of naive CD8+ T cells from blood, with Jurkat cell RNA spiked in. This sample's subset: FACS-sorted CD8+CD4-CCR7+CD45RA+ naive T cells. In DNA, the CDR3 is TGTGCCAGCAGAAGGGAGGAAGGGACTGAAGCTTTCTTT. Encoded protein: CASRREEGTEAFF. The whole variable domain, remainder taken from reference TRBV7-2 and TRBJ1-1, is GAGVSQSPSNKVTEKGKDVELRCDPISGHTALYWYRQSLGQGLEFLIYFQGNSAPDKSGLPSDRFSAERTGGSVSTLTIQRTQQEDSAVYLCASRREEGTEAFFGQGTRLTVV.